Following are 18 T cell receptor beta chains from one sample sequenced in a study of T cell responses to AZD1222 COVID-19 vaccine (dated by TCRdb to the early 2020s). Libraries were constructed by the immunoSEQ multiplex PCR assay. This immuneACCESS table, as held by TCRdb, lists in-frame sequences with V and J called but not all clones. Of the missing ones, under half trace to an unresolved V gene in checked studies; the others have no known cause. Present in this sample are 95,000 to 150,000 clones, approximately 90% of which were seen just once. The ten largest clones represent over 7.5% of the sample. In light of the paper, this sample's time point label describes: about 28 days (+/-7) after the second vaccine dose. Sample: peripheral blood, taken 28 days after the second AZD1222 dose. These TCRs come from an adult who received the AZD1222 COVID-19 vaccine.

This chain joins TRBV3-1 (or the pseudogene TRBV3-2) and TRBJ1-1, with D perhaps matching TRBD1 (6 bases). Germline V CDR1 and CDR2: LGHDT, YNNKEL (reference sequence). V gave up 2 bases and J gave up 3 bases, with 13 bases separating them. The CDR3 runs to 15 residues. In DNA form, the CDR3 reads TGTGCCAGCAGCCAATGGAAGGGGGGGGACACTGAAGCTTTCTTT. This codes for CASSQWKGGDTEAFF.

This sequence joins TRBV2 and TRBJ2-6; D not resolved. CDR1 is SNHLY, CDR2 FYNNEI, per germline. This CDR3 is built from 14 residues. Trimming took off 6 bases at V and 0 bases at J, with 6 bases between the two ends. The CDR3 here is CASRDSSGANVLTF. The CDR3 DNA sequence: TGTGCCAGCAGGGATAGCTCTGGGGCCAACGTCCTGACTTTC.

The rearrangement links TRBV2 to TRBJ2-4; unclear D gene. Trimming left V 2 bases short and J 0 bases short, with 11 bases between. Per germline, CDR1 SNHLY and CDR2 FYNNEI. This CDR3 contains 16 residues. The CDR3 nucleotides are TGTGCCAGCAGTGAATGGGTAACTATAGCCAAAAACATTCAGTACTTC. It specifies CASSEWVTIAKNIQYF.

The genes are TRBV5-1 and TRBJ2-7; TRBD1 matches 9 bases. The CDR3 has 16 residues. Germline V gene sequence: CDR1 SGHRS, CDR2 YFSETQ. The V and J ends lost 4 bases and 4 bases, in that order; junction bases with no gene match: 12. DNA for the CDR3: TGCGCCAGCAGCCCACTACCCGGGACAGGGATTTACGAGCAGTACTTC. It encodes CASSPLPGTGIYEQYF.

The V and J genes are TRBV27 and TRBJ1-1; tentatively, D is TRBD1 (6 bases). Germline V gene sequence: CDR1 MNHEY, CDR2 SMNVEV (reference sequence). V lost 3 bases and J lost 5, with 13 bases in between. The length of the CDR3 is 14 residues. The CDR3 sequence is CASSFRGFRTEAFF. The CDR3 DNA reads as TGTGCCAGCAGTTTCAGGGGTTTTCGGACTGAAGCTTTCTTT.

This clone appeared a single time. V and J are TRBV28 and TRBJ1-1; D perhaps matches TRBD1 (5 bases). Germline lookup yields CDR1 MDHEN and CDR2 SYDVKM. Trimming removed 5 bases from V and 4 bases from J, with 17 bases in between. The CDR3 runs to 15 residues. CDR3 bases: TGTGCCAGCAGTCTCCGGGGCGCGAGGATCACTGAAGCTTTCTTT. It codes for CASSLRGARITEAFF. The full variable domain, with the rest looked up from reference TRBV28 and TRBJ1-1, is DVKVTQSSRYLVKRTGEKVFLECVQDMDHENMFWYRQDPGLGLRLIYFSYDVKMKEKGDIPEGYSVSREKKERFSLILESASTNQTSMYLCASSLRGARITEAFFGQGTRLTVV.

This clone was found once. This chain links TRBV18 with TRBJ2-3; D gene uncertain. Germline CDR1 reads KGHSH; CDR2 reads LQKENI. Trimming stripped 3 bases from V and 2 bases from J, with 9 bases between. CDR3 size: 14 residues. The CDR3 here is CASSPSRSTDTQYF. In DNA form, the CDR3 reads TGTGCCAGCTCACCCTCGCGATCCACAGATACGCAGTATTTT.

CDR3 nucleotides: TGTGCCAGCAGCGGGTTGGGAACGCAGTATTTT. It encodes CASSGLGTQYF. The chain carries TRBV2 and TRBJ2-3, with D unclear. This CDR3 is 11 amino acids long. Per germline, CDR1 SNHLY and CDR2 FYNNEI. The V end lost 6 bases, the J end lost 9 bases, and 10 bases lay between the germline ends.

The J gene is TRBJ2-7, the V gene TRBV7-9; D gene ambiguous. Germline CDR1 is SEHNR and CDR2 is FQNEAQ (reference sequence). The CDR3 spans 14 residues. Trimming pared 3 bases from V and 1 base from J, leaving 10 bases between. The CDR3 sequence is CASSFRAESYEQYF. CDR3 DNA: TGTGCCAGCAGCTTTCGGGCGGAGTCCTACGAGCAGTACTTC.

This sequence joins TRBV5-4 and TRBJ2-3; TRBD2 matches 12 bases. V lost 4 bases, J lost 5 bases, and 8 bases stayed unmatched. Per germline, CDR1 SGHNT and CDR2 YYREEE (reference sequence). The CDR3 loop spans 16 amino acids. The CDR3 nucleotides read TGTGCCAGCAGCCAAGCTAGCGGGAGGGCCGTAGATACGCAGTATTTT. It is translated as CASSQASGRAVDTQYF.

The J gene is TRBJ2-2, the V gene TRBV6-5, with D unclear. V lost 6 bases to trimming and J lost 6 bases, with 11 bases between them. The CDR3 consists of 13 residues. Germline V gene lookup returns CDR1 MNHEY and CDR2 SVGAGI. CDR3 bases: TGTGCCAGCAGCAAGTATAGGTCCGGGGAGCTGTTTTTT. Residues: CASSKYRSGELFF.

V is TRBV27 and J is TRBJ2-7, with TRBD1 as a possible D gene (6 bases). Germline CDR1 and CDR2: MNHEY and SMNVEV (reference sequence). V lost 0 bases to trimming and J lost 4 bases, with 13 bases between them. The CDR3 extends over 15 amino acids. This CDR3 is CASSLSLGQGYEQYF. CDR3 in DNA: TGTGCCAGCAGTTTATCCCTCGGGCAGGGGTACGAGCAGTACTTC.

V gene TRBV28 combines with J gene TRBJ2-7; a weak D match, TRBD2 (5 bases). V shed 11 bases and J shed 5 bases, with 22 bases lying between them. Germline V gives CDR1 MDHEN, CDR2 SYDVKM. There are 14 residues in the CDR3. The CDR3: CAVSFGGSLDEQYF. CDR3 bases: TGTGCCGTCTCCTTCGGAGGCAGCTTAGACGAGCAGTACTTC.

V and J are TRBV6-5 and TRBJ2-2; 8 bases align to TRBD1. This CDR3 is 13 amino acids long. Germline trimming cut 8 bases from V and 4 bases from J; bases unmatched to any gene: 3. CDR1 MNHEY and CDR2 SVGAGI come from the germline V gene. The CDR3 protein is CASGDRSTGELFF. CDR3 in DNA: TGTGCCAGCGGGGACAGGTCCACCGGGGAGCTGTTTTTT.

The V call is TRBV5-1, the J call TRBJ2-3; 9 positions agree with TRBD2. This CDR3 comprises 15 residues. Trimming cost V 7 bases and J 2 bases; bases outside gene matches: 8. Germline assignment: CDR1 SGHRS and CDR2 YFSETQ. This CDR3 reads CASQLSGGSTDTQYF. The CDR3 DNA follows: TGCGCCAGCCAACTAAGCGGGGGGTCCACAGATACGCAGTATTTT.

This chain uses TRBV6-1 with TRBJ2-6; D ambiguous. CDR1 and CDR2 from the germline V gene are MNHNS and SASEGT. Trimming cost V 2 bases and J 8 bases, with 13 bases left between them. There are 15 residues in the CDR3. CDR3 nucleotides: TGTGCCAGCAGTGAAATGTCCACATCTCCCAACGTCCTGACTTTC. This sequence encodes CASSEMSTSPNVLTF.

The rearrangement uses TRBV7-9 and TRBJ2-7; possible D gene TRBD2, 6 bases. V lost 1 base, J lost 2 bases, and 12 bases lay in between. The CDR3 runs 15 residues. Looked up from germline, CDR1 is SEHNR and CDR2 is FQNEAQ (reference sequence). This CDR3 is CASSLGGVPTYEQYF. CDR3 DNA sequence: TGTGCCAGCAGCTTAGGGGGGGTTCCGACCTACGAGCAGTACTTC.

The CDR3 protein is CASRIQDNYGYTF. The CDR3 DNA follows: TGTGCCAGCAGGATCCAGGATAACTATGGCTACACCTTC. The chain uses TRBV28 and TRBJ1-2; no firm D call. From germline, CDR1 is MDHEN and CDR2 SYDVKM. CDR3 length: 13 amino acids. Trimming cost V 6 bases and J 1 base, with 9 bases left between them.